This TCR beta chain was identified in a study of blood T cell repertoires in COVID-19. Background on the study: Some COVID-19 samples were acute and others convalescent; all came from the United States, Italy and Spain.

Germline loops: CDR1 MRHNA, CDR2 SNTAGT. Both ends counted, the CDR3 spans 12 residues. Turning to this clone: Without the conserved terminal phenylalanine or tryptophan, this CDR3 likely stems from a read error. Because the CDR3's place on the DNA is in doubt, the DNA is left out and the CDR3 is given as listed by TCRdb.

Source study methods: Reference gene primer amplification gave estimated nucleated cell counts. Profiling relied on immunoSEQ multiplex PCR, and the TCRdb table lists in-frame clones only, not all of them. V and J calls and clone size follow that table, whereas D and trimming were derived from the DNA. The sample lists about 89,000 clones, approximately 90% occurring once. The clonotype comes from a human donor with active COVID-19. The donor label of this sample is uncertain. This chain uses TRBV6-4 with TRBJ1-1; the D call TRBD1 from the table was never checked on the DNA. Sequences were obtained from peripheral blood. The CDR3 region is CASSDGGPRYTI.